What follows describes a single T cell receptor (beta chain). Its antigen is as yet unknown. From germline, CDR1 is MDHEN and CDR2 SYDVKM. Trimming removed 3 bases from V and 4 bases from J, with 3 bases in between. The CDR3 is 11 residues long. This specimen comes from a study of response to subunit inactivated influenza vaccine. Study-wide results and caveats: It was the authors' suggestion that each seasonal influenza vaccination recruits few new T cells.

TCRdb recomputed calls from the RT-PCR reads with MiXCR, one row per CDR3 protein. The sample lists about 650,000 distinct CDR3 sequences, roughly 14% occurring once. The TCR comes from a man between 50 and 59 years old who received an inactivated influenza vaccine. Sequencing used PBMCs from blood, obtained 11 to 12 days after vaccination. The rearrangement uses TRBV28 and TRBJ1-2; no reliable D call. The CDR3 DNA reads TGTGCCAGCAGTTTCACCTATGGCTACACCTTC. Its protein is CASSFTYGYTF.